One and the same sample provided the 14 T cell receptor beta chains below, sequenced in a study of T cells in Graves' hyperthyroidism and ophthalmopathy. TCR beta CDR3 region amplification was performed from RNA transcripts. In the first-round RT-PCR of the TCR CDR3, the HTBI primer set was used. TCRdb redid the calling of the multiplex PCR reads with MiXCR, one entry per CDR3 protein. This sample has approximately 210,000 distinct CDR3 sequences, with 17% found just once. The sample taken for sequencing was blood. These receptors were obtained from a man in his fifties with Graves' hyperthyroidism.

The gene calls are TRBV24-1 and TRBJ1-1; D might be TRBD1 (6 bases). V lost 6 bases and J lost 1, with 11 bases in between. Germline V gives CDR1 KGHDR, CDR2 SFDVKD. There are 14 residues in the CDR3. CDR3 DNA sequence: TGTGCCACCAGTTCAGGGGCCGGGAACACTGAAGCTTTCTTT. Its translation: CATSSGAGNTEAFF.

This chain connects TRBV4-1 to TRBJ2-7, with TRBD2 identical over 7 bases. The CDR3 length is 13 residues. J gave up 5 bases and V 4 bases, and 5 bases lay outside the gene matches. From germline, CDR1 is MGHRA and CDR2 YSYEKL. CDR3 sequence reads: CASSPREWNEQYF. The CDR3 DNA follows: TGCGCCAGCAGCCCGCGGGAGTGGAACGAGCAGTACTTC.

At least ten counts were recorded for this clonotype. This chain joins TRBV7-2 and TRBJ2-7, with 8 bases lining up with TRBD2. CDR3 size: 15 residues. Germline lookup yields CDR1 SGHTA and CDR2 FQGNSA. With 4 bases clipped from V and 2 bases from J, the junction kept 7 bases outside the gene matches. The CDR3 DNA reads as TGTGCCAGCAGCTCCCCGGGACTAGGGACCTACGAGCAGTACTTC. Its translation is CASSSPGLGTYEQYF.

This clonotype was seen many times. The chain combines TRBV28 with TRBJ1-2; 8 positions agree with TRBD1. CDR3 size: 15 residues. V was pared by 6 bases and J by 8 bases, with 14 bases of the junction left unmatched. Germline CDR1 MDHEN, CDR2 SYDVKM. CDR3 protein: CASRTTRQGPLGYTF. The CDR3 region has the DNA TGTGCCAGCAGAACAACTCGACAGGGGCCCTTGGGCTACACCTTC.

The count of this clonotype is one. The V call is TRBV7-9, the J call TRBJ1-2; TRBD1 matches 7 bases. The V segment lost 3 bases and the J segment 5 bases; nucleotides outside the gene matches: 12. CDR1 and CDR2 from the germline V gene are SEHNR and FQNEAQ (reference sequence). CDR3 length: 16 amino acids. This CDR3 is CASSFPQGGSPYGYTF. The CDR3 coding sequence is TGTGCCAGCAGCTTTCCTCAGGGGGGCTCTCCTTATGGCTACACCTTC.

This clonotype was seen only a few times. V is TRBV5-4 and J is TRBJ2-5; perhaps TRBD2 as D (6 bases). Trimming removed 4 bases at V and 3 bases at J, with 13 bases between. Germline V CDR1 and CDR2: SGHNT, YYREEE (reference sequence). The CDR3 contains 14 residues. CDR3 coding DNA: TGTGCCAGCAGCCAGACGGGAGTGGAAGAGACCCAGTACTTC. Its protein is CASSQTGVEETQYF.

In its sample, this clonotype was seen many times. The chain carries TRBV7-9 and TRBJ2-5, with a tentative D call TRBD1 (5 bases). V lost 5 bases and J 4 bases, leaving 14 bases between the germline ends. Per germline, CDR1 SEHNR and CDR2 FQNEAQ (reference sequence). This CDR3 spans 14 amino acids. For the CDR3, the DNA is TGTGCCAGCAGCGCTCCAGGGCGGCCAGAGACCCAGTACTTC. The encoded protein is CASSAPGRPETQYF. The full variable domain, its missing parts supplied by reference TRBV7-9 and TRBJ2-5, is DTGVSQNPRHKITKRGQNVTFRCDPISEHNRLYWYRQTLGQGPEFLTYFQNEAQLEKSRLLSDRFSAERPKGSFSTLEIQRTEQGDSAMYLCASSAPGRPETQYFGPGTRLLVL.

The chain couples TRBV10-2 to TRBJ1-2; 8 bases are a match to TRBD1. The germline V gene has CDR1 WSHSY and CDR2 SAAADI. The J segment lost 7 bases and the V segment lost 2 bases, leaving 9 bases of the junction unmatched. The length of the CDR3 is 15 residues. In DNA form, the CDR3 reads TGCGCCAGCAGTGAGAACGTCAGGGGGCCTCCTGGCTACACCTTC. Protein product: CASSENVRGPPGYTF.

In its sample, this clonotype was seen many times. CDR3 nucleotides: TGTGCCAGCAGTGAAGGACTCAATCAGCCCCAGCATTTT. It yields the protein CASSEGLNQPQHF. The chain couples TRBV6-1 to TRBJ1-5; D is undetermined. The CDR3 totals 13 residues. The V end was cut by 1 base, the J end by 3 bases, with 4 bases between. The germline V gene encodes CDR1 MNHNS and CDR2 SASEGT.

About this clonotype: A much bigger clone sits one base away, suggesting this may be a read error. This chain links TRBV5-6 with TRBJ2-7; 7 nucleotides align to TRBD1. CDR3 length: 14 amino acids. V lost 1 base, J lost 11 bases, and 12 bases stayed unmatched. Germline CDR1 SGHDT, CDR2 YYEEEE. The CDR3 sequence: CASSLRGPPAKEYF. The CDR3 DNA follows: TGTGCCAGCAGCTTGAGGGGGCCTCCTGCAAAGGAGTACTTC.

In its sample, this clonotype was seen a few times. The V gene is TRBV5-1, the J gene TRBJ2-1, with 10 bases identical to TRBD2. The CDR3 consists of 15 residues. Unmatched junction bases numbered 5, after V lost 0 bases and J lost 8 bases. Germline CDR1 is SGHRS and CDR2 is YFSETQ. CDR3 sequence reads: CASSLVASGSDEQFF. CDR3 DNA: TGCGCCAGCAGCTTGGTGGCTAGCGGGAGTGATGAGCAGTTCTTC.

The rearrangement uses TRBV5-1 and TRBJ2-5, with 8 bases fitting TRBD1. CDR1 and CDR2 (germline): SGHRS, YFSETQ. The length of the CDR3 is 19 residues. V was clipped by 4 bases and J by 4 bases; unmatched bases: 21. The CDR3 DNA sequence: TGCGCCAGCAGCCGACCGGCGTTAGGGACAGGTTTATTGGTAGAGACCCAGTACTTC. Amino acid sequence: CASSRPALGTGLLVETQYF.

The chain is built from TRBV28 and TRBJ1-6; perhaps TRBD1 as D (5 bases). Looked up from germline, CDR1 is MDHEN and CDR2 is SYDVKM. V shed 6 bases and J shed 8 bases, with 8 bases lying between them. CDR3 length: 12 residues. For the CDR3, the DNA is TGTGCCAGCAGCGGGGGGGATTCACCCCTCCACTTT. It translates to CASSGGDSPLHF.

This chain links TRBV3-1 with TRBJ2-1; 11 positions match TRBD2. V was clipped by 0 bases and J by 0 bases; unmatched bases: 7. The CDR3 extends over 19 amino acids. The germline gives CDR1 LGHDT, CDR2 YNNKEL (reference sequence). The CDR3 DNA follows: TGTGCCAGCAGCCAAGACCCGGGACTAGCGGCCTTCTCCTACAATGAGCAGTTCTTC. This codes for CASSQDPGLAAFSYNEQFF.